The 21 T cell receptor beta chains below were found in one sample sequenced in a study of shared clonotypes between healthy human individuals. Profiling relied on immunoSEQ multiplex PCR, and the TCRdb table lists in-frame clones only, not all of them. The profile shows over 2 million clones, roughly 95% of them singletons. Terminally differentiated effector memory CD45RA+ cells were excluded from the naive CD8 cells, which were CD45RO-negative and positively selected for CCR7. The specimen was naive CD8+ T cells sorted from blood. Receptors were obtained from a man between 18 and 35 years old in good health.

About this clone itself: Other DNA sequences in this specimen translate into the identical CDR3. The CDR3 region has the DNA TGCGCCAGCAGCCAAGTCGCGGGGGGAGGCTACGAGCAGTACTTC. Protein: CASSQVAGGGYEQYF. The chain has TRBV4-1 and TRBJ2-7; 8 bases line up with TRBD2. Trimming removed 1 base from V and 3 bases from J; junction bases left unmatched: 5. The CDR3 has 15 amino acids. The germline V gene encodes CDR1 MGHRA and CDR2 YSYEKL.

This chain connects TRBV5-4 to TRBJ2-5, with unresolved D. Trimming left V 0 bases short and J 2 bases short, with 20 bases between. In germline, CDR1 is SGHNT, CDR2 YYREEE (reference sequence). The CDR3 consists of 18 residues. The CDR3 spells CASSLDGWQEISQETQYF. CDR3 bases: TGTGCCAGCAGCTTGGACGGCTGGCAGGAAATTTCTCAAGAGACCCAGTACTTC.

The chain recombines TRBV9 with TRBJ2-5, with unresolved D. The CDR3 loop spans 14 amino acids. V was clipped by 0 bases and J by 1 base, with 7 bases between them. CDR1 SGDLS and CDR2 YYNGEE come from the germline V gene. For the CDR3, the DNA is TGTGCCAGCAGCGTAGCACGGATCCAAGAGACCCAGTACTTC. Its translation: CASSVARIQETQYF. Using reference TRBV9 and TRBJ2-5 for the parts outside the CDR3, the full variable domain is DSGVTQTPKHLITATGQRVTLRCSPRSGDLSVYWYQQSLDQGLQFLIQYYNGEERAKGNILERFSAQQFPDLHSELNLSSLELGDSALYFCASSVARIQETQYFGPGTRLLVL.

This clone was picked up a small number of times. V usage is TRBV5-6 and J usage is TRBJ1-6, with D possibly TRBD1 on 5 matching bases. The germline V gene encodes CDR1 SGHDT and CDR2 YYEEEE. This CDR3 comprises 14 residues. V was cut by 2 bases and J by 5 bases, with 8 bases left in between. The chain's CDR3 is CASSLARDNSPLHF. The CDR3 DNA sequence: TGTGCCAGCAGCTTAGCCAGGGATAATTCACCCCTCCACTTT.

Concerning this clone: Different DNA sequences within this sample yield the same CDR3. The rearrangement joins TRBV5-6 to TRBJ1-1; D might be TRBD1 (6 bases). CDR3 length equals 16 residues. CDR1 is SGHDT and CDR2 is YYEEEE in the germline V gene. With 0 bases removed from V and 1 base from J, the gap between germline ends came to 13 bases. The CDR3 loop reads CASSLVPGAENTEAFF. The DNA for the CDR3 is TGTGCCAGCAGCTTGGTCCCGGGGGCAGAGAACACTGAAGCTTTCTTT.

The DNA of the CDR3 is TGTGCCAGCAGCAAAGGAAAGGAAAGACCAAACTATGGCTACACCTTC. Amino acid sequence: CASSKGKERPNYGYTF. This chain uses TRBV21-1 with TRBJ1-2. TRBV21-1 is described as a pseudogene. This CDR3 contains 16 residues.

There are a few counts of this clone. The V and J genes are TRBV5-6 and TRBJ1-2; no clear D gene. V was clipped by 4 bases and J by 3 bases, with 7 bases between them. Germline assignment: CDR1 SGHDT and CDR2 YYEEEE. This CDR3 is built from 12 residues. The CDR3 DNA is TGTGCCAGCAGCGGGGTCGACTATGGCTACACCTTC. It codes for CASSGVDYGYTF.

V usage is TRBV30 and J usage is TRBJ1-1; tentative D call: TRBD1 (5 bases). This CDR3 contains 14 residues. Looked up from germline, CDR1 is GTSNPN and CDR2 is SVGIG (reference sequence). With 3 bases removed from V and 11 bases from J, the gap between germline ends came to 22 bases. The CDR3 here is CAWRTPGTHHGAFF. CDR3 in DNA: TGTGCCTGGAGGACACCTGGGACCCATCACGGGGCTTTCTTT.

This clone was observed a single time. CDR3 DNA: TGTGCCAGCAGCGAGGGACAGGGGGCTTGGGAGCAGTACTTC. It encodes CASSEGQGAWEQYF. The rearrangement joins TRBV13 to TRBJ2-7, with 12 positions matching TRBD1. The germline CDR1 and CDR2 sequences are PRHDT and FYEKMQ (reference sequence). This CDR3 spans 14 amino acids. V lost 5 bases, J lost 7 bases, and 6 bases stayed unmatched.

CDR3 nucleotide sequence: TGTGCCAGCAGGGGGGACAGTTTTGAAGCTTTCTTT. This encodes CASRGDSFEAFF. This chain uses TRBV9 with TRBJ1-1; 7 positions match TRBD1. Germline trimming cut 5 bases from V and 7 bases from J; bases unmatched to any gene: 5. Germline CDR1 SGDLS, CDR2 YYNGEE. The CDR3 contains 12 residues. Combining the CDR3 with reference TRBV9 and TRBJ1-1 gives the whole variable domain DSGVTQTPKHLITATGQRVTLRCSPRSGDLSVYWYQQSLDQGLQFLIQYYNGEERAKGNILERFSAQQFPDLHSELNLSSLELGDSALYFCASRGDSFEAFFGQGTRLTVV.

The chain has TRBV5-1 and TRBJ2-7, with 10 bases matching TRBD2. The ends lost 6 bases at V and 5 bases at J; junction bases unmatched: 11. The CDR3 sequence is 15 residues long. The germline V gene encodes CDR1 SGHRS and CDR2 YFSETQ. CDR3 coding DNA: TGCGCCAGCACATTTGGGACTAGCGAGAAGGACGAGCAGTACTTC. Translation gives CASTFGTSEKDEQYF.

The DNA of the CDR3 is TGCGCCAGCAGCTTGGAGGACCTAGGAGATACTGAGCAGTTCTTC. Translating it yields CASSLEDLGDTEQFF. This chain links TRBV5-1 with TRBJ2-1, with D uncertain. CDR1 and CDR2 (germline): SGHRS, YFSETQ. The V end was cut by 0 bases, the J end by 9 bases, with 16 bases between. The CDR3 extends over 15 amino acids.

The gene calls are TRBV6-6 and TRBJ1-1; a weak D match, TRBD1 (5 bases). V was pared by 5 bases and J by 1 base, with 11 bases between. This CDR3 comprises 14 residues. CDR1 is MNHNY, CDR2 SVGAGI, per germline (reference sequence). As DNA, the CDR3 is TGTGCCAGCAGTCTGACAGCCCCGAACACTGAAGCTTTCTTT. Translation: CASSLTAPNTEAFF.

This clone occurred once. The chain combines TRBV9 with TRBJ2-3; D perhaps matches TRBD2 (6 bases). In germline, CDR1 is SGDLS, CDR2 YYNGEE. Deletions cut 5 bases from V and 5 bases from J, with 12 bases between. The CDR3 consists of 13 residues. CDR3 loop: CASRATGEDTQYF. The CDR3 nucleotides are TGTGCCAGCAGAGCCACGGGGGAAGATACGCAGTATTTT. The full variable domain, rest sourced from reference TRBV9 and TRBJ2-3, is DSGVTQTPKHLITATGQRVTLRCSPRSGDLSVYWYQQSLDQGLQFLIQYYNGEERAKGNILERFSAQQFPDLHSELNLSSLELGDSALYFCASRATGEDTQYFGPGTRLTVL.

The chain recombines TRBV7-9 with TRBJ2-7, with TRBD2 matching 7 bases. J gave up 0 bases and V 4 bases, and 9 bases lay outside the gene matches. The CDR3 is 16 residues long. The germline V gene has CDR1 SEHNR and CDR2 FQNEAQ (reference sequence). Written as DNA, the CDR3 is TGTGCCAGCAGCTCCGAAGCCAGCGGGAACTCCTACGAGCAGTACTTC. It translates to CASSSEASGNSYEQYF.

Only one count was recorded for this clone. This chain connects TRBV4-1 to TRBJ2-7; 12 positions agree with TRBD2. Germline V gene sequence: CDR1 MGHRA, CDR2 YSYEKL. J was trimmed by 4 bases and V by 1 base; bases with no gene match: 8. The CDR3 spans 17 residues. The CDR3 protein is CASSQVASGRVGYEQYF. CDR3 nucleotides: TGCGCCAGCAGCCAAGTGGCTAGCGGGAGGGTGGGGTACGAGCAGTACTTC.

A single count supports this clone. This chain joins TRBV5-1 and TRBJ2-3; 10 bases fit TRBD2. The CDR3 has 16 residues. The germline V gene has CDR1 SGHRS and CDR2 YFSETQ. V dropped 5 bases and J dropped 2; count of bases not matched to a gene: 8. CDR3 nucleotides: TGCGCCAGCAGTCTGCTAGCGGGGGAGTACACAGATACGCAGTATTTT. Translating gives CASSLLAGEYTDTQYF.

V is TRBV7-9 and J is TRBJ2-5; 11 bases align to TRBD1. Germline V lookup: CDR1 SEHNR, CDR2 FQNEAQ (reference sequence). The CDR3 spans 14 residues. Trimming at V came to 5 bases and at J to 5 bases, leaving 4 bases not matched to a gene. The CDR3 nucleotides read TGTGCCAGCAGCGGACAGGGGGCGCTTGAGACCCAGTACTTC. Translation: CASSGQGALETQYF.

CDR3 DNA: TGTGCCAGTAGTTTCGGACTAGGGGCGTCCTACGAGCAGTACTTC. Translating gives CASSFGLGASYEQYF. This chain joins TRBV19 and TRBJ2-7, with 7 positions matching TRBD2. This CDR3 contains 15 residues. CDR1 LNHDA and CDR2 SQIVND come from the germline V gene (reference sequence). V gave up 5 bases and J gave up 1 base; unmatched junction bases: 8.

The rearrangement uses TRBV7-9 and TRBJ2-3; D unclear. V gave up 3 bases and J gave up 3 bases, with 13 bases separating them. Per germline, CDR1 SEHNR and CDR2 FQNEAQ (reference sequence). There are 15 residues in the CDR3. The CDR3 nucleotides read TGTGCCAGCAGCTTGGGTGGCGTAGGGACAGATACGCAGTATTTT. This codes for CASSLGGVGTDTQYF.

This clone was counted a single time. J is TRBJ2-5 and V is TRBV29-1; TRBD2 aligns across 9 bases. Looked up from germline, CDR1 is SQVTM and CDR2 is ANQGSEA. This CDR3 contains 16 residues. V dropped 1 base and J dropped 5; count of bases not matched to a gene: 11. This chain's CDR3 is CSVEGHEGLASETQYF. DNA of the CDR3: TGCAGCGTTGAAGGTCATGAAGGACTAGCGTCGGAGACCCAGTACTTC.